This passage covers 29 T cell receptor beta chains from one sample sequenced in a study of cytomegalovirus exposure and HLA in healthy donors. The assay was immunoSEQ multiplex PCR, and TCRdb's table has in-frame clones only and misses some. The sample yields approximately 180,000 clones, about 82% seen once. The specimen was PBMCs. These receptors all stem from a woman younger than 30 in good health and CMV-seronegative.

The chain links TRBV7-2 to TRBJ2-7; tentatively, D is TRBD2 (5 bases). Between the trimmed V and J ends, which lost 5 bases and 0 bases, there was a span of 11 bases. This CDR3 contains 14 residues. From germline, CDR1 is SGHTA and CDR2 FQGNSA. In nucleotides, the CDR3 is TGTGCCAGCAGCCGAAGCGGTACCTCCTACGAGCAGTACTTC. It specifies CASSRSGTSYEQYF.

This chain uses TRBV4-1 with TRBJ2-7, with TRBD2 matching over 7 bases. With V trimmed by 4 bases and J by 3 bases, 12 bases remained unmatched. Germline CDR1 MGHRA, CDR2 YSYEKL. The CDR3 has 16 residues. Written as DNA, the CDR3 is TGCGCCAGCAGCCGTATCCTACAAGCGGGGCTCTACGAGCAGTACTTC. Translation gives CASSRILQAGLYEQYF.

This rearrangement joins TRBV5-6 to TRBJ2-2, with 7 bases fitting TRBD1. Germline V gene data show CDR1 as SGHDT and CDR2 as YYEEEE. V gave up 5 bases and J gave up 6 bases; unmatched junction bases: 16. The CDR3 contains 17 residues. CDR3 DNA sequence: TGTGCCAGCAGTATGGCAGACAGGGTGATATCCCCCGGGGAGCTGTTTTTT. It is translated as CASSMADRVISPGELFF. The variable domain in full, with the rest retrieved from reference TRBV5-6 and TRBJ2-2, is DAGVTQSPTHLIKTRGQQVTLRCSPKSGHDTVSWYQQALGQGPQFIFQYYEEEERQRGNFPDRFSGHQFPNYSSELNVNALLLGDSALYLCASSMADRVISPGELFFGEGSRLTVL.

V and J are TRBV29-1 and TRBJ1-2; 9 bases agree with TRBD1. Trimming cost V 6 bases and J 4 bases; bases outside gene matches: 12. Germline V lookup: CDR1 SQVTM, CDR2 ANQGSEA. The CDR3 runs 15 residues. CDR3 sequence (DNA): TGCAGCGTCTCGCCCCCGGGACAGGGTAGCTATGGCTACACCTTC. Protein product: CSVSPPGQGSYGYTF.

As DNA, the CDR3 is TGCGCCAGCAAGTTTAGGGGTTCAGACACTGAAGCTTTCTTT. As protein: CASKFRGSDTEAFF. The rearrangement uses TRBV5-1 and TRBJ1-1; D may be TRBD1 (5 bases). V lost 6 bases to trimming and J lost 3 bases, with 15 bases between them. There are 14 residues in the CDR3. From germline, CDR1 is SGHRS and CDR2 YFSETQ.

This clone was detected once. This chain joins TRBV18 and TRBJ2-5; no clear D gene. Trimming removed 3 bases from V and 4 bases from J, with 12 bases in between. CDR3 length equals 14 residues. The V gene's germline CDR1 is KGHSH and CDR2 LQKENI. Here the CDR3 DNA reads TGTGCCAGCTCACCCAGTCCCCTCACAGAGACCCAGTACTTC. It specifies CASSPSPLTETQYF. The full variable domain, its missing parts supplied by reference TRBV18 and TRBJ2-5, is NAGVMQNPRHLVRRRGQEARLRCSPMKGHSHVYWYRQLPEEGLKFMVYLQKENIIDESGMPKERFSAEFPKEGPSILRIQQVVRGDSAAYFCASSPSPLTETQYFGPGTRLLVL.

The genes are TRBV18 and TRBJ2-3; 8 bases are a match to TRBD2. V dropped 0 bases and J dropped 1; count of bases not matched to a gene: 0. The germline V gene encodes CDR1 KGHSH and CDR2 LQKENI. The CDR3 covers 15 residues. CDR3 bases: TGTGCCAGCTCACCACCGGGACTAGGCACAGATACGCAGTATTTT. It yields the protein CASSPPGLGTDTQYF.

The chain uses TRBV11-3 and TRBJ2-3; the D is unclear. V was trimmed by 1 base and J by 6 bases, leaving 5 bases between them. This CDR3 spans 12 amino acids. Germline V gene lookup returns CDR1 SGHNT and CDR2 YENEEA. The CDR3: CASSLGRDTQYF. In DNA form, the CDR3 reads TGTGCCAGCAGCTTAGGCAGGGATACGCAGTATTTT.

The CDR3 DNA is TGTGCCAGCAGCTCCTTGCCGGGACAGACCTTGAACACTGAAGCTTTCTTT. It encodes CASSSLPGQTLNTEAFF. V usage is TRBV11-2 and J usage is TRBJ1-1, with 7 bases aligning to TRBD1. Germline lookup yields CDR1 SGHAT and CDR2 FQNNGV. J gave up 0 bases and V 4 bases, and 11 bases lay outside the gene matches. This CDR3 is 17 amino acids long.

CDR3 protein: CASRILAGPNTGELFF. In DNA form, the CDR3 reads TGTGCCAGCAGAATCCTAGCGGGACCGAACACCGGGGAGCTGTTTTTT. The chain combines TRBV7-2 with TRBJ2-2; 9 bases line up with TRBD2. The CDR3 sequence is 16 residues long. V lost 6 bases to trimming and J lost 0 bases; unmatched junction nucleotides: 5. CDR1 SGHTA and CDR2 FQGNSA come from the germline V gene.

The V call is TRBV6-5, the J call TRBJ1-5; no clear D. The CDR3 runs 11 residues. Germline lookup yields CDR1 MNHEY and CDR2 SVGAGI. Trimming left V 2 bases short and J 9 bases short, with 5 bases between. CDR3 nucleotide sequence: TGTGCCAGCAGTTACGCAGGGCCCCAGCATTTT. This encodes CASSYAGPQHF.

This chain links TRBV21-1 with TRBJ2-7; TRBD2, the D gene given by the table, was not confirmed from the DNA. TRBV21-1 is assigned pseudogene status. CDR3 length: 17 amino acids. The chain's CDR3 is CASSKGRLALLTYEQYF. The CDR3 DNA follows: TGTGCCAGCAGCAAAGGGAGGTTAGCCCTCCTTACCTACGAGCAGTACTTC.

This chain connects TRBV6-1 to TRBJ1-1; D is ambiguous. Germline V CDR1 and CDR2: MNHNS, SASEGT. V was trimmed by 4 bases and J by 1 base, leaving 7 bases between them. The CDR3 totals 13 residues. The DNA for the CDR3 is TGTGCCAGCAGTGGCGTTCAGAACACTGAAGCTTTCTTT. As protein: CASSGVQNTEAFF.

This clone was observed a single time. At one end, the junction sequence differs from germline, possibly due to a read error. For the CDR3, the DNA is TGTGCCAGCAGGTTAGCGGGAGTTTCAGATACGCAGTATTTT. Protein sequence: CASRLAGVSDTQYF. This sequence joins TRBV7-9 and TRBJ2-3; 9 bases match TRBD2. Germline CDR1 is SEHNR and CDR2 is FQNEAQ (reference sequence). This CDR3 is 14 amino acids long.

The V and J genes are TRBV11-2 and TRBJ2-1, with D hard to call. This CDR3 is 13 amino acids long. V was pared by 5 bases and J by 6 bases, with 11 bases between. The germline gives CDR1 SGHAT, CDR2 FQNNGV. CDR3 protein: CASSPGATNEQFF. CDR3 nucleotide sequence: TGTGCCAGCAGCCCTGGAGCGACCAATGAGCAGTTCTTC.

J is TRBJ2-7 and V is TRBV5-1; the match to TRBD1 covers 8 bases. This CDR3 region has 16 residues. Germline CDR1 SGHRS, CDR2 YFSETQ. The junction had 13 bases not matched to a gene; V was cut back by 5 bases and J by 3 bases. The CDR3 DNA follows: TGCGCCAGCAGACTTGGACCGGGACAGGAAAACTACGAGCAGTACTTC. As protein: CASRLGPGQENYEQYF. The full variable domain, completed using reference TRBV5-1 and TRBJ2-7, is KAGVTQTPRYLIKTRGQQVTLSCSPISGHRSVSWYQQTPGQGLQFLFEYFSETQRNKGNFPGRFSGRQFSNSRSEMNVSTLELGDSALYLCASRLGPGQENYEQYFGPGTRLTVT.

The V gene is TRBV6-5, the J gene TRBJ2-6; a possible D gene is TRBD2 (5 bases). Trimming cost V 2 bases and J 12 bases, with 17 bases left between them. The CDR3 is made up of 15 amino acids. CDR1 and CDR2 from the germline V gene are MNHEY and SVGAGI. This CDR3 is CASSYGRGGGAVLTF. The CDR3 DNA reads as TGTGCCAGCAGTTACGGTCGGGGTGGAGGAGCCGTCCTGACTTTC.

J is TRBJ2-1 and V is TRBV29-1; D might be TRBD2 (5 bases). This CDR3 has 14 amino acids. V was cut by 4 bases and J by 6 bases, with 16 bases left in between. Germline V gives CDR1 SQVTM, CDR2 ANQGSEA. The CDR3 here is CSVVNRTYRNEQFF. CDR3 in DNA: TGCAGCGTTGTTAACCGGACTTACCGCAATGAGCAGTTCTTC.

This chain uses TRBV19 with TRBJ1-2; 8 bases fit TRBD1. Germline CDR1 is LNHDA and CDR2 is SQIVND (reference sequence). V dropped 5 bases and J dropped 4; count of bases not matched to a gene: 9. The CDR3 is 15 amino acids. CDR3 nucleotide sequence: TGTGCCAGTAGTTTCCGGGACAGGCCTTCCTATGGCTACACCTTC. Translated: CASSFRDRPSYGYTF.

This clone was recorded only once. The chain recombines TRBV19 with TRBJ2-5; D not resolved. Germline V gene lookup returns CDR1 LNHDA and CDR2 SQIVND (reference sequence). The CDR3 covers 14 residues. Trimming pared 5 bases from V and 0 bases from J, leaving 10 bases between. The CDR3 loop is CASSPAGYQETQYF. Written as DNA, the CDR3 is TGTGCCAGTAGTCCCGCCGGGTACCAAGAGACCCAGTACTTC.

This clone was seen a single time. The chain carries TRBV6-1 and TRBJ2-2; TRBD2 matches 10 bases. The CDR3 sequence is 17 residues long. The V and J ends lost 4 bases and 7 bases, in that order; junction bases with no gene match: 12. Germline V CDR1 and CDR2: MNHNS, SASEGT. CDR3 DNA sequence: TGTGCCAGCAGTGCCGTTTTTCTAGCGGGAGCAAGCGGGGAGCTGTTTTTT. Encoded protein: CASSAVFLAGASGELFF.

This clone was detected a few times. This chain uses TRBV6-6 with TRBJ2-7, with 10 bases aligning to TRBD2. V dropped 4 bases and J dropped 1; count of bases not matched to a gene: 4. Germline-derived CDR1 and CDR2 are MNHNY and SVGAGI (reference sequence). The CDR3 is 15 amino acids. The chain's CDR3 is CASSSELAGSYEQYF. CDR3 DNA sequence: TGTGCCAGCAGTTCGGAACTAGCGGGGTCCTACGAGCAGTACTTC.

The chain recombines TRBV27 with TRBJ1-2; D may be TRBD1 (5 bases). This CDR3 comprises 17 residues. Trimming took 6 bases from V and 1 from J, leaving 21 bases between them. The germline V gene encodes CDR1 MNHEY and CDR2 SMNVEV (reference sequence). This CDR3 is CASRWPTRGGSNYGYTF. Here the CDR3 DNA reads TGTGCCAGCAGGTGGCCCACCCGCGGGGGGAGTAACTATGGCTACACCTTC.

As DNA, the CDR3 is TGTGCCAGCTCGGTTACTAGCGGGCCCTACAATGAGCAGTTCTTC. Translated: CASSVTSGPYNEQFF. The V gene is TRBV18, the J gene TRBJ2-1; 9 nucleotides line up with TRBD2. The V segment lost 6 bases and the J segment 2 bases; nucleotides outside the gene matches: 5. Germline CDR1 and CDR2: KGHSH and LQKENI. This CDR3 spans 15 amino acids.

J is TRBJ2-1 and V is TRBV9, with TRBD2 identical over 8 bases. With V trimmed by 0 bases and J by 4 bases, 6 bases remained unmatched. The CDR3 covers 16 residues. Germline loops: CDR1 SGDLS, CDR2 YYNGEE. The CDR3 nucleotides are TGTGCCAGCAGCGTAGCGGGGGGGTTTATGTACAATGAGCAGTTCTTC. Translation: CASSVAGGFMYNEQFF.

With respect to this clone: Other DNA sequences in the same sample also yield this CDR3. The chain combines TRBV27 with TRBJ2-1; D not resolved. CDR3 length: 11 amino acids. Per the germline V gene, CDR1 is MNHEY and CDR2 is SMNVEV (reference sequence). V gave up 5 bases and J gave up 3 bases, with 2 bases separating them. The CDR3 DNA follows: TGTGCCAGCAGTCTCTACAATGAGCAGTTCTTC. Translating gives CASSLYNEQFF.

V and J are TRBV6-6 and TRBJ2-7; D gene unclear. Trimming pared 0 bases from V and 2 bases from J, leaving 5 bases between. There are 13 residues in the CDR3. The germline V gene encodes CDR1 MNHNY and CDR2 SVGAGI (reference sequence). CDR3 protein: CASSYSDTYEQYF. CDR3 in DNA: TGTGCCAGCAGTTACTCCGACACCTACGAGCAGTACTTC.

The chain employs TRBV5-1 and TRBJ2-3; TRBD2 matches at 11 bases. The CDR3 extends over 15 amino acids. The junction had 5 bases not matched to a gene; V was cut back by 6 bases and J by 2 bases. Germline V gene sequence: CDR1 SGHRS, CDR2 YFSETQ. CDR3 DNA sequence: TGCGCCAGCACTAGCGGGGGGCGAAACACAGATACGCAGTATTTT. It is translated as CASTSGGRNTDTQYF.

The genes are TRBV5-4 and TRBJ2-6, with 7 bases aligning to TRBD1. The CDR3 contains 18 residues. Germline-derived CDR1 and CDR2 are SGHNT and YYREEE (reference sequence). The junction had 10 bases not matched to a gene; V was cut back by 3 bases and J by 1 base. CDR3 coding DNA: TGTGCCAGCAGCTCGGGACAGACCGTTACTTCTGGGGCCAACGTCCTGACTTTC. Its translation is CASSSGQTVTSGANVLTF.